This T cell receptor beta chain came from a study of blood T cell repertoires in COVID-19. The overall study: Acute and convalescent COVID-19 samples came from the United States, Italy and Spain. The analysed material was cDNA or gDNA that came from T cells, B-cell-depleted T cells, or PBMCs.

Original processing methods: Reference gene primer amplification gave nucleated cell count estimates. Libraries were prepared by immunoSEQ multiplex PCR; TCRdb keeps only in-frame clonotypes and omits some of them. Clonal size and the V and J genes are those of that table, whereas D and trimming came from the DNA. The sample has a few hundred thousand clones, roughly 85% seen once. This receptor was identified in a man over 45 who had recovered from COVID-19. The sequenced sample was peripheral blood.

CDR3 in DNA: TGTGCCAGCAGCCAACTTCCGCCGACTAGCGGGATAAAAAACATTCAGTACTTC. Translating gives CASSQLPPTSGIKNIQYF. This sequence joins TRBV3-1 (or the pseudogene TRBV3-2) and TRBJ2-4, with 11 bases lining up with TRBD2. This CDR3 has 18 amino acids. V lost 2 bases to trimming and J lost 4 bases; unmatched junction nucleotides: 10. Germline CDR1 is LGHDT and CDR2 is YNNKEL (reference sequence).